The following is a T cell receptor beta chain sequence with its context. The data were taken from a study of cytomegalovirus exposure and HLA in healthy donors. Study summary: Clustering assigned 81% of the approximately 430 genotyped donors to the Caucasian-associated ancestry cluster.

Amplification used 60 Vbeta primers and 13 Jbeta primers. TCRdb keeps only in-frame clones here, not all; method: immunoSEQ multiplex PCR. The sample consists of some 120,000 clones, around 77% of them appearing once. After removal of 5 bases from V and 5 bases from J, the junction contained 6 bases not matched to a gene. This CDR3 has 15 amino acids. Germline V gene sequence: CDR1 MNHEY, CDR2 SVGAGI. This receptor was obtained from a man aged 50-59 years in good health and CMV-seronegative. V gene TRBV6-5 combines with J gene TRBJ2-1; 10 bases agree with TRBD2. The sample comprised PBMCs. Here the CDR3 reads CASSNLAGVHNEQFF. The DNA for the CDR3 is TGTGCCAGCAGTAATCTAGCGGGAGTCCACAATGAGCAGTTCTTC.